This T cell receptor (beta chain) originates from a study of shared clonotypes between healthy human individuals. Generated by immunoSEQ multiplex PCR, the TCRdb table keeps only in-frame clones and is missing some. The sample has over a million clones, roughly 96% seen once. This receptor was taken from a man aged 25 to 40 in good health. What was sequenced was naive CD4+ T cells sorted from blood. This sample's subset: CD45RA+ positively selected.

CDR3: CASSLRDSSEAFF. For the CDR3, the DNA is TGTGCCAGCAGTTTGAGAGACAGCTCTGAAGCTTTCTTT. The chain joins TRBV28 to TRBJ1-1; TRBD1 is a possible D gene (5 bases). The ends were cut back, 3 bases at V and 6 bases at J, with 11 bases in the middle. Per the germline V gene, CDR1 is MDHEN and CDR2 is SYDVKM. The CDR3 runs to 13 residues. Full variable domain (rest looked up from reference TRBV28 and TRBJ1-1): DVKVTQSSRYLVKRTGEKVFLECVQDMDHENMFWYRQDPGLGLRLIYFSYDVKMKEKGDIPEGYSVSREKKERFSLILESASTNQTSMYLCASSLRDSSEAFFGQGTRLTVV.